This T cell receptor (beta chain) was documented in a study of technical replicates of blood from a few donors. Sequenced by immunoSEQ multiplex PCR; TCRdb stores in-frame clones only, minus some. The data contain 75,000 to 100,000 clones, roughly 94% of them singletons. Germline V lookup: CDR1 SGHRS, CDR2 YFSETQ. Trimming stripped 2 bases from V and 6 bases from J, with 20 bases between. The CDR3 is 16 residues long. The rearrangement joins TRBV5-1 to TRBJ1-2; possible D gene TRBD1, 5 bases. The source material was T cells isolated from PBMCs. This receptor was obtained from a human donor in good health. DNA for the CDR3: TGCGCCAGCAGCTTCCTAGACTCACAGGACGAAGATGGCTACACCTTC. Its protein is CASSFLDSQDEDGYTF.